Listed below are T cell receptor beta chains from one sample, sequenced in a study of identical twins. Using its own MiXCR run on the 5' RACE reads, TCRdb lists one record per CDR3 protein. The repertoire holds 1.5 million to 2 million distinct CDR3 sequences, with around 33% as singletons. Sequencing used cord blood. The receptors come from a newborn girl in good health. The conserved cysteine and the conserved F or W are not part of the CDR3 here. Each record gives: J gene, V gene, CDR3 protein.

j_call: TRBJ2-7
v_call: TRBV20-1
cdr3_aa: SATGTGGVSYEQY

j_call: TRBJ2-5
v_call: TRBV20-1
cdr3_aa: SAHRTGQETQY

j_call: TRBJ2-3
v_call: TRBV4-1
cdr3_aa: ASKGGRLTDTQY

j_call: TRBJ1-4
v_call: TRBV6-1
cdr3_aa: ASSRGRVGQLLNEKLF

j_call: TRBJ2-5
v_call: TRBV10-3
cdr3_aa: AISATSGIVETQY

j_call: TRBJ2-1
v_call: TRBV29-1
cdr3_aa: SVREAPRDSEQF

j_call: TRBJ2-4
v_call: TRBV4-1
cdr3_aa: ASSQVGRTAKNIQY

j_call: TRBJ2-3
v_call: TRBV4-2
cdr3_aa: ASSRPTGGSPDTQY

j_call: TRBJ2-7
v_call: TRBV20-1
cdr3_aa: SVGPYEQY

j_call: TRBJ1-1
v_call: TRBV29-1
cdr3_aa: SVAPGGTTEAF

j_call: -
v_call: TRBV10-3
cdr3_aa: AIGSGLAEETQY

j_call: TRBJ2-3
v_call: TRBV6-1
cdr3_aa: ASSRLPRGDTQY

j_call: TRBJ2-7
v_call: TRBV28
cdr3_aa: ASSFPRTGDGYEQY

j_call: TRBJ2-3
v_call: TRBV7-2
cdr3_aa: ASSVGTSASTDTQY

j_call: TRBJ1-1
v_call: TRBV28
cdr3_aa: ASRPVQGNTEAF

j_call: -
v_call: TRBV7-8
cdr3_aa: ASSLRGQALYEQY

j_call: TRBJ2-5
v_call: TRBV12-3/TRBV12-4
cdr3_aa: ASRARSRETQY

j_call: TRBJ2-4
v_call: TRBV28
cdr3_aa: ASSLRQGALAKNIQY

j_call: TRBJ2-5
v_call: TRBV11-1
cdr3_aa: ASSLGSGKETQY

j_call: TRBJ1-4
v_call: TRBV28
cdr3_aa: ASSGWINEKLF

j_call: TRBJ2-3
v_call: TRBV3-1
cdr3_aa: ASSSNPGLRTDTQY

j_call: TRBJ2-3
v_call: TRBV5-1
cdr3_aa: ASSLVTSSSTDTQY

j_call: TRBJ2-1
v_call: TRBV7-2
cdr3_aa: ASSNIYNEQF